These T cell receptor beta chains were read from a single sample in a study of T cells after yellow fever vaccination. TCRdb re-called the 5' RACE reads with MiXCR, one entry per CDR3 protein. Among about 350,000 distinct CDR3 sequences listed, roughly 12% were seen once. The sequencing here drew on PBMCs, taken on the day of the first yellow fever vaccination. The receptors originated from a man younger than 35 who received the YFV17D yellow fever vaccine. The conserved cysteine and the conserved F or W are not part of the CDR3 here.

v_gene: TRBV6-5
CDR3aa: ASSYVPPGSGNTIY

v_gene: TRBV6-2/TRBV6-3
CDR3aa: ASRKQNTGELF

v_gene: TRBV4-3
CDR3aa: ASSQEALTRLGYT

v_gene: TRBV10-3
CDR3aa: AIRSSGGNAGELF

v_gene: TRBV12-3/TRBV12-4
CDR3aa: ASSFGQGLFDGYT

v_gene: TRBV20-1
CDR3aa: SARAGAAYGYT

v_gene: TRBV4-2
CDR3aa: ASSQDYAGSYNEQF

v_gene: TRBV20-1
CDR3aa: SAIGQGFSPLH

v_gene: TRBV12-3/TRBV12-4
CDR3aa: ASSRQIIGTSGDYNEQF

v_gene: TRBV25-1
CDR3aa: ASSELVSSVDTQY

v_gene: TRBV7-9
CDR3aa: ASSLGAGDHEKLF

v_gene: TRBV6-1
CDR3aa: ASSQTGGIEKLF

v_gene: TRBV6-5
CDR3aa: ASSSTGTEETQY

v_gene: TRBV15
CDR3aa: ATSRDLGAANEKLF

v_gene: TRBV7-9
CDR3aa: ASRLANTEAF

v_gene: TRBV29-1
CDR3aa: SVVGSGGYNEQF

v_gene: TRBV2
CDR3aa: ASSSLAGSDEQF

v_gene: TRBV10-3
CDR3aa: AISEQSNGSPDTQY

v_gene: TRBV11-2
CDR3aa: ATRGAGGHVTGELF

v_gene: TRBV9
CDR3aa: ASSVGGQMNTEAF

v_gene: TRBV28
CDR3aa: TSSSPQGARTDTQY

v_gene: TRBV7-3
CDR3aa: ASSRSGETEAF

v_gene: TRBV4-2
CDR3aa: ASSQAVAGNEQF

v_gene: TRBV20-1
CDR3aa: SARARGGPDTQY

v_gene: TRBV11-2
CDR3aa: ASSLPGRLSYEPY

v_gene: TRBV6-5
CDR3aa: ASSYGWGGYEQY

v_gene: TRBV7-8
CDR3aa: ASNPRQGTAF

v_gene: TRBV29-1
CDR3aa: SAGTSGGESYNEQF

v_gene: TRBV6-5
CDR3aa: ASSWGRGQEPQH

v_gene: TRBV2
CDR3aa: ASSELRPDNSPLH

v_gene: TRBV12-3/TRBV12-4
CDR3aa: ASSFYLPPNTEAF

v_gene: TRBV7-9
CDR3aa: ASSPPGAGEAYGYT

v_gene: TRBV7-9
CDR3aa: ASSLGRTRNTGELF

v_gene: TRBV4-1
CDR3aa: ASSQSAGPYNEQF

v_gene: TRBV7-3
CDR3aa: ASSQQVGTDTQY

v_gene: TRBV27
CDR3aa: ASSNLGTGTTLSSYEQY

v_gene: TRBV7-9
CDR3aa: ASSPDPPTSGGWY

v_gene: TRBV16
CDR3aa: ASSPLTGDDGYT

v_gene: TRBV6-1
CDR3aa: ASRSGQEREKLF

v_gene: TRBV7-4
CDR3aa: ASSLVRPGGTEAF

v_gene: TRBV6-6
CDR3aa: ASSQIETQY

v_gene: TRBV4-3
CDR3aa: ASSPGSSSYNEQF

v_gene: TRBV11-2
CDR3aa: ASSLEIGAGANNEQF

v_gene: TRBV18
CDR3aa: ASSPITGGAGELF

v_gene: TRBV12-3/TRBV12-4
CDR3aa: ASSLLVGGFTEAF

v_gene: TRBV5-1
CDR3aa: ASSSGRGPGETQY

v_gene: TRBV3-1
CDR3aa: ASSTTGGWSNEQF

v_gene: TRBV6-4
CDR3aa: ASSVQGGYNEQF

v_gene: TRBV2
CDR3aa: ASQIRAGRHYEQY

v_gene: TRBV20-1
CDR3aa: SARWFPAGDTDTQY

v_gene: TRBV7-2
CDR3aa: ASSLVGVVYGYT

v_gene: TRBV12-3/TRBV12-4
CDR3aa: ASSPHSRAKNIQY

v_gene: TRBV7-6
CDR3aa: ASRNPRGGQETQY

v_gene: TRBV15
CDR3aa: ATSRDRGAETQY